These 12 T cell receptor beta chains originate from one sample sequenced in a study of metastatic and nonmetastatic thyroid tumors. TCRdb reprocessed the PCR reads using MiXCR. Among 25,000 to 30,000 clones listed, 16% were seen once. Each patient went into thyroid surgery without having received any treatment. The specimen sequenced was blood. The receptors here all came from a male donor with papillary thyroid cancer or a benign thyroid nodule (not recorded which). Some clones in this sample may be carry-over from other donors' samples.

V and J are TRBV30 and TRBJ2-1; D may be TRBD2 (5 bases). Deletions cut 4 bases from V and 9 bases from J, with 16 bases between. CDR3 length equals 13 residues. Germline V gives CDR1 GTSNPN, CDR2 SVGIG (reference sequence). The CDR3 region is CAWTPRSGGEQFF. In DNA form, the CDR3 reads TGTGCCTGGACCCCACGAAGCGGTGGTGAGCAGTTCTTC.

This clone was seen repeatedly, ten times or more. The chain recombines TRBV10-3 with TRBJ2-1; D may be TRBD1 (5 bases). The CDR3 totals 14 residues. The germline gives CDR1 ENHRY, CDR2 SYGVKD. The V gene lost 4 bases and the J gene lost 7 bases, with 14 bases spanning the gap. For the CDR3, the DNA is TGTGCCATCAGTGGTCCCCCAAGGGGTAATGAGCAGTTCTTC. It specifies CAISGPPRGNEQFF.

Details on this clone: The junction shows a germline mismatch at one end, possibly a read error. This chain joins TRBV20-1 and TRBJ2-3; unclear D gene. There are 12 residues in the CDR3. Germline V gives CDR1 DFQATT, CDR2 SNEGSKA (reference sequence). The CDR3 sequence is CSADFLEYTQYF. In nucleotides, the CDR3 is TGCAGTGCTGATTTTTTGGAATATACTCAGTATTTT.

The rearrangement joins TRBV4-2 to TRBJ2-7; TRBD2 might be the D (5 bases). V lost 0 bases and J 3 bases, leaving 12 bases between the germline ends. Germline values: CDR1 LGHNA, CDR2 YNFKEQ. The CDR3 is made up of 15 amino acids. In nucleotides, the CDR3 is TGTGCCAGCAGCCAAGAATGGACTGCGATCTACGAGCAGTACTTC. This translates into CASSQEWTAIYEQYF.

This clone ranks as medium-sized. The V and J genes are TRBV6-1 and TRBJ1-1; D gene ambiguous. The CDR3 consists of 13 residues. Germline V gives CDR1 MNHNS, CDR2 SASEGT. The V end was cut by 5 bases, the J end by 4 bases, with 11 bases between. This CDR3 reads CASSPRRSTEAFF. In nucleotides, the CDR3 is TGTGCCAGCAGTCCACGCAGGAGCACTGAAGCTTTCTTT.

This clone occurred many times. V usage is TRBV11-1 and J usage is TRBJ1-1; 10 positions match TRBD1. CDR1 is SGHAT, CDR2 FQDESV, per germline (reference sequence). The CDR3 has 14 residues. Losses at the gene ends were 8 bases for V and 5 bases for J; bases not matched to a gene: 8. CDR3 coding DNA: TGTGCCAGCGTTGGGACAGGGGATGGTACTGAAGCTTTCTTT. Residues: CASVGTGDGTEAFF.

The table lists this clone with many counts. The J gene is TRBJ2-7, the V gene TRBV5-1, with 12 bases that match TRBD1. The CDR3 length is 14 residues. CDR1 and CDR2 from the germline V gene are SGHRS and YFSETQ. V trimming: 3 bases; J trimming: 6 bases; junction bases outside the gene matches: 4. The CDR3 DNA is TGCGCCAGCAGCTCGGGGACAGGGGGCGGCGAGCAGTACTTC. Residues: CASSSGTGGGEQYF. Drawing the rest from reference TRBV5-1 and TRBJ2-7, the complete variable domain is KAGVTQTPRYLIKTRGQQVTLSCSPISGHRSVSWYQQTPGQGLQFLFEYFSETQRNKGNFPGRFSGRQFSNSRSEMNVSTLELGDSALYLCASSSGTGGGEQYFGPGTRLTVT.

This clone was recorded at least ten times. This chain connects TRBV28 to TRBJ1-2; a possible D gene is TRBD1 (5 bases). The CDR3 runs to 13 residues. The V end lost 5 bases, the J end lost 8 bases, and 15 bases lay between the germline ends. The V gene's germline CDR1 is MDHEN and CDR2 SYDVKM. The DNA of the CDR3 is TGTGCCAGCAGTCCCCCGGGGGTACGAGGCTACACCTTC. Amino acids: CASSPPGVRGYTF.

This clone appeared many times. The CDR3 coding sequence is TGTGCCAGCAGTTTGGTGGGGAATACGCAGTATTTT. Its protein is CASSLVGNTQYF. This sequence joins TRBV27 and TRBJ2-3; D is uncertain. CDR1 and CDR2 (germline): MNHEY, SMNVEV (reference sequence). Between the trimmed V and J ends, which lost 3 bases and 7 bases, there was a span of 8 bases. The CDR3 sequence is 12 residues long.

This clone was counted ten times or more. The chain combines TRBV2 with TRBJ2-1; TRBD2 matches 7 bases. Looked up from germline, CDR1 is SNHLY and CDR2 is FYNNEI. V lost 8 bases to trimming and J lost 8 bases; unmatched junction nucleotides: 12. There are 14 residues in the CDR3. CDR3: CASRGERGAHEQFF. CDR3 sequence (DNA): TGTGCCAGCCGTGGGGAGCGGGGCGCCCATGAGCAGTTCTTC.

This clone has at least ten counts. The chain combines TRBV4-1 with TRBJ1-1; D may be TRBD1 (5 bases). The germline V gene has CDR1 MGHRA and CDR2 YSYEKL. Trimming stripped 3 bases from V and 5 bases from J, with 16 bases between. The CDR3 extends over 15 amino acids. The CDR3 spells CASSQVRDSRTEAFF. CDR3 nucleotides: TGCGCCAGCAGCCAGGTCCGGGACTCCAGAACTGAAGCTTTCTTT.

In the case of this clone: A much bigger clone sits one base away, suggesting this may be a read error. The chain couples TRBV6-2 or TRBV6-3 to TRBJ2-7; D possibly corresponds to TRBD2 (6 bases). The length of the CDR3 is 15 residues. Trimming took off 4 bases at V and 4 bases at J, with 17 bases between the two ends. CDR1 and CDR2 from the germline V gene are MNHEY and SVGEGT. The CDR3 here is CASSLASENFYEQYF. In DNA form, the CDR3 reads TGTGCCAGCAGTTTAGCTAGCGAGAACTTTTACGAGCAGTACTTC.